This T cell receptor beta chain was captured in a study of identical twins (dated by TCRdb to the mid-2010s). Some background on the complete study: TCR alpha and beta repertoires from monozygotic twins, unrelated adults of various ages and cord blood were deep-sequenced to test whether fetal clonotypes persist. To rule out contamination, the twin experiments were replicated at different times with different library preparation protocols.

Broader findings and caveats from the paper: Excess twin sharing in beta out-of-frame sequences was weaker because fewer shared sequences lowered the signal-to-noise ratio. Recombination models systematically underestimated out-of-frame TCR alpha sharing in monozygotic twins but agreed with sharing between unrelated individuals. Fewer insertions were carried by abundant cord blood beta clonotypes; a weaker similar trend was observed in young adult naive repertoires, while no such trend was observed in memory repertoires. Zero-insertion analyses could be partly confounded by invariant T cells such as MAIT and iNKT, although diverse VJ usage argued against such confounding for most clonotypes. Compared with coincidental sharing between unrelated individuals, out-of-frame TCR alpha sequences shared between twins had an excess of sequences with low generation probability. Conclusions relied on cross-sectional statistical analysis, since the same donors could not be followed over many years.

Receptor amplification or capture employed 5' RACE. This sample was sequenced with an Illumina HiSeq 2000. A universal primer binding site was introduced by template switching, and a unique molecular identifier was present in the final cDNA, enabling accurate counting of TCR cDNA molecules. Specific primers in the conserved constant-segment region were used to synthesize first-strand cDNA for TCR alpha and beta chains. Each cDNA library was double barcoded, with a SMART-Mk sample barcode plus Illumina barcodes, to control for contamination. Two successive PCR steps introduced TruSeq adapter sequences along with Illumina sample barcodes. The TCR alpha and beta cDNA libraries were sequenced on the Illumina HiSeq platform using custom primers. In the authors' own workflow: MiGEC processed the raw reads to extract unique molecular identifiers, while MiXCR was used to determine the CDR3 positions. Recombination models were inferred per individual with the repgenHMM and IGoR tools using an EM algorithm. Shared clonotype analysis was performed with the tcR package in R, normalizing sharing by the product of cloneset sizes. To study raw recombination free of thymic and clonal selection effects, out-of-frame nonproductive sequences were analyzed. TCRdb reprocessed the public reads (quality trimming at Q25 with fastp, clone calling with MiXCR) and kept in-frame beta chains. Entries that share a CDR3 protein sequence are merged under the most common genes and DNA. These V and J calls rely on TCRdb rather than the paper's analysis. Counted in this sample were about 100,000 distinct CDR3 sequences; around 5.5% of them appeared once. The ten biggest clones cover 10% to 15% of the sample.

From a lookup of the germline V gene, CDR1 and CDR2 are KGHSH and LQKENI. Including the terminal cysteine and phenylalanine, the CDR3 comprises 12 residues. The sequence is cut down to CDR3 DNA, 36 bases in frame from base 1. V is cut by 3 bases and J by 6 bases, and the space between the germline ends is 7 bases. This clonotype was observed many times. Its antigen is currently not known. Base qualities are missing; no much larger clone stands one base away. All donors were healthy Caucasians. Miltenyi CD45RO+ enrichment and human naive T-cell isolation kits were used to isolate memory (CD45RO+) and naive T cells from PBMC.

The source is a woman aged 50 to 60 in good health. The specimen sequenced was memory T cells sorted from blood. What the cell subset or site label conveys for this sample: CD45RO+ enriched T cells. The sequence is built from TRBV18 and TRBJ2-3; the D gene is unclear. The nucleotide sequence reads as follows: TGTGCCAGCTCACCGATGGGGGATACGCAGTATTTT. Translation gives CASSPMGDTQYF. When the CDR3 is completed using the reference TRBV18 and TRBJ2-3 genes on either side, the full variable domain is NAGVMQNPRHLVRRRGQEARLRCSPMKGHSHVYWYRQLPEEGLKFMVYLQKENIIDESGMPKERFSAEFPKEGPSILRIQQVVRGDSAAYFCASSPMGDTQYFGPGTRLTVL.